What follows are 32 T cell receptor beta chains derived from one specimen sequenced in a study of preoperative IRX-2 immunotherapy in early breast cancer. Treatment indicated: preoperative locoregional IRX-2 cytokine immunotherapy. Here immunoSEQ multiplex PCR was the method, and the copy in TCRdb shows in-frame clones only, minus some. This table holds around 30,000 clones, 83% found once. The starting material was lymph node tissue, obtained from a patient treated with IRX-2 immunotherapy. These receptors originate from a human donor with breast cancer.

This clone was detected only once. V gene TRBV18 combines with J gene TRBJ2-7, with D unresolved. This CDR3 comprises 16 residues. V lost 0 bases, J lost 6 bases, and 18 bases lay in between. Germline assignment: CDR1 KGHSH and CDR2 LQKENI. CDR3 loop: CASSPPARATTGEQYF. The CDR3 coding sequence is TGTGCCAGCTCACCACCGGCTCGGGCAACGACGGGCGAGCAGTACTTC.

The rearrangement uses TRBV30 and TRBJ2-1, with D perhaps matching TRBD2 (7 bases). CDR1 is GTSNPN, CDR2 SVGIG, per germline (reference sequence). CDR3 length: 14 amino acids. V lost 0 bases and J lost 6, with 12 bases in between. The CDR3 DNA follows: TGTGCCTGGAGTGTATGGGGGGGCCTCAATGAGCAGTTCTTC. Translating it yields CAWSVWGGLNEQFF.

In regard to this clone: From the germline J gene comes the end of the CDR3, since the read stops 1 residue before it. This chain uses TRBV10-3 with TRBJ1-1; perhaps TRBD1 as D (5 bases). This CDR3 has 15 residues. Per germline, CDR1 ENHRY and CDR2 SYGVKD. Trimming removed 0 bases at V and 1 base at J, with 9 bases between. Partial CDR3 DNA: TGTGCCATCAGTGAGTCGGGACTCCCGAACACTGAAGCTTTC. This translates into CAISESGLPNTEAF. The whole CDR3 region reads CAISESGLPNTEAFF.

This clone was counted a single time. This chain connects TRBV25-1 to TRBJ2-7; D is undetermined. CDR1 and CDR2 (germline): MGHDK, SYGVNS. The V and J ends lost 4 bases and 3 bases respectively, with 7 bases between them. The CDR3 has 12 residues. CDR3 sequence reads: CASSAVIYEQYF. The DNA for the CDR3 is TGTGCCAGCAGTGCGGTCATCTACGAGCAGTACTTC.

A single count supports this clone. The chain couples TRBV18 to TRBJ1-2, with a weak D call TRBD1 (5 bases). The CDR3 has 16 amino acids. Germline lookup yields CDR1 KGHSH and CDR2 LQKENI. V lost 0 bases and J lost 8, with 19 bases in between. CDR3 loop: CASSPPGGLGETGYTF. CDR3 in DNA: TGTGCCAGCTCACCACCTGGTGGTCTGGGGGAGACGGGCTACACCTTC.

The chain employs TRBV18 and TRBJ1-2; weak D call: TRBD1 (6 bases). The germline CDR1 and CDR2 sequences are KGHSH and LQKENI. The germline V and J ends were trimmed by 2 bases and 3 bases, with 16 bases remaining between them. The CDR3 is 16 amino acids. The CDR3 DNA is TGTGCCAGCTCACCAAACTCACCGGGGGCTGACTATGGCTACACCTTC. Protein product: CASSPNSPGADYGYTF.

This chain connects TRBV1 to TRBJ2-7; TRBD2 is taken as the D call from the table, unchecked against the DNA. TRBV1 is a pseudogene locus. This CDR3 contains 15 residues. Written as DNA, the CDR3 is TGCGCCAGCAGCCAAGGGACGGGGAACACCTACGAGCAGTACTTC. It codes for CASSQGTGNTYEQYF.

This chain links TRBV14 with TRBJ2-3; 13 bases fit TRBD2. The trim removed 3 bases at V and 9 bases at J, leaving 12 bases unmatched. The germline CDR1 and CDR2 sequences are SGHDN and FVKESK. This CDR3 comprises 17 residues. For the CDR3, the DNA is TGTGCCAGCAGCCATCCTACCCCGGGACTAGCGGGACCAACGCAGTATTTT. Translated, it gives CASSHPTPGLAGPTQYF.

V gene TRBV6-8 combines with J gene TRBJ1-1; D is unresolved. The CDR3 has 14 amino acids. Germline assignment: CDR1 MNHGY and CDR2 SAAAGT. The V gene lost 2 bases and the J gene lost 2 bases, with 9 bases spanning the gap. In DNA form, the CDR3 reads TGTGCCAGCAGTTACGGCCCCGGTAACACTGAAGCTTTCTTT. The encoded protein is CASSYGPGNTEAFF.

V usage is TRBV19 and J usage is TRBJ2-1; the match to TRBD2 covers 14 bases. Looked up from germline, CDR1 is LNHDA and CDR2 is SQIVND (reference sequence). Unmatched junction bases numbered 4, after V lost 6 bases and J lost 3 bases. The CDR3 contains 16 residues. This chain's CDR3 is CASSPGLAGGYNEQFF. In nucleotides, the CDR3 is TGTGCCAGTAGCCCAGGACTAGCGGGAGGCTACAATGAGCAGTTCTTC.

CDR3 sequence: CAWSRGNIDTQYF. CDR3 DNA: TGTGCCTGGAGTCGTGGGAATATAGATACGCAGTATTTT. The V and J genes are TRBV30 and TRBJ2-3; D gene ambiguous. Germline values: CDR1 GTSNPN, CDR2 SVGIG (reference sequence). The ends were cut back, 2 bases at V and 5 bases at J, with 11 bases in the middle. CDR3 size: 13 residues.

The chain links TRBV30 to TRBJ2-3; unclear D gene. Trimming left V 7 bases short and J 4 bases short, with 18 bases between. Germline V CDR1 and CDR2: GTSNPN, SVGIG (reference sequence). The CDR3 sequence is 14 residues long. The CDR3 DNA follows: TGTGCCTCGAACCGACCCAGCTACGCAGATACGCAGTATTTT. Translation: CASNRPSYADTQYF.

This rearrangement joins TRBV11-3 to TRBJ2-1; the D gene is possibly TRBD2 (6 bases). Germline CDR1 SGHNT, CDR2 YENEEA. V was shortened by 3 bases and J by 0 bases, with 12 bases between the two germline ends. The CDR3 runs 16 residues. CDR3 nucleotides: TGTGCCAGCAGCTTGGGAGGCCCGAGCTCCTACAATGAGCAGTTCTTC. This gives the protein CASSLGGPSSYNEQFF.

The chain is built from TRBV18 and TRBJ2-5; D not certain. Germline-derived CDR1 and CDR2 are KGHSH and LQKENI. This CDR3 comprises 18 residues. V lost 0 bases and J 0 bases, leaving 17 bases between the germline ends. CDR3 sequence: CASSPPRGSGWYQETQYF. For the CDR3, the DNA is TGTGCCAGCTCACCACCTCGTGGCTCCGGATGGTACCAAGAGACCCAGTACTTC.

The J gene is TRBJ1-2, the V gene TRBV29-1, with 7 nucleotides matching TRBD1. Per the germline V gene, CDR1 is SQVTM and CDR2 is ANQGSEA. The J segment lost 4 bases and the V segment lost 2 bases, leaving 16 bases of the junction unmatched. The CDR3 is made up of 17 amino acids. The CDR3 nucleotides are TGCAGCGTTGAAAGCGGGACAGCGGGAGACCTCCGCTATGGCTACACCTTC. Translating it yields CSVESGTAGDLRYGYTF.

The J gene is TRBJ1-2, the V gene TRBV5-1; 8 positions agree with TRBD1. The J segment lost 6 bases and the V segment lost 4 bases, leaving 11 bases of the junction unmatched. The CDR3 is made up of 15 amino acids. Germline loops: CDR1 SGHRS, CDR2 YFSETQ. The CDR3 sequence is CASSTWDRQFDGYTF. The CDR3 coding sequence is TGCGCCAGCAGCACATGGGACAGGCAATTCGATGGCTACACCTTC.

The V gene is TRBV18, the J gene TRBJ2-3, with D unclear. V shed 1 base and J shed 2 bases, with 7 bases lying between them. The CDR3 loop spans 14 amino acids. Germline V gene data show CDR1 as KGHSH and CDR2 as LQKENI. As DNA, the CDR3 is TGTGCCAGCTCACCACAAACCAACACAGATACGCAGTATTTT. It yields the protein CASSPQTNTDTQYF.

This clone was observed once. The chain recombines TRBV19 with TRBJ2-7, with a possible D match to TRBD2 (6 bases). CDR3 length equals 13 residues. V was pared by 9 bases and J by 3 bases, with 15 bases between. Germline lookup yields CDR1 LNHDA and CDR2 SQIVND (reference sequence). The CDR3 spells CARSGPLGYEQYF. The CDR3 coding sequence is TGTGCCAGGAGCGGGCCTCTGGGCTACGAGCAGTACTTC.

V usage is TRBV5-1 and J usage is TRBJ2-1; possible D gene TRBD2, 5 bases. Germline loops: CDR1 SGHRS, CDR2 YFSETQ. This CDR3 comprises 15 residues. Trimming took off 2 bases at V and 0 bases at J, with 9 bases between the two ends. CDR3 in DNA: TGCGCCAGCAGCTTTGGTACTAGCTCCTACAATGAGCAGTTCTTC. Translated, it gives CASSFGTSSYNEQFF.

CDR3 sequence reads: CASSPSPGQEATNEKLFF. CDR3 coding DNA: TGTGCCAGCAGCCCCTCTCCGGGACAGGAGGCAACTAATGAAAAACTGTTTTTT. J is TRBJ1-4 and V is TRBV25-1; TRBD1 matches at 8 bases. There are 18 residues in the CDR3. With 6 bases clipped from V and 0 bases from J, the junction kept 12 bases outside the gene matches. CDR1 and CDR2 (germline): MGHDK, SYGVNS.

The J gene is TRBJ1-6, the V gene TRBV30, with 10 bases matching TRBD1. CDR1 and CDR2 from the germline V gene are GTSNPN and SVGIG (reference sequence). The CDR3 spans 17 residues. Trimming took 0 bases from V and 8 from J; bases not matched to a gene: 10. As DNA, the CDR3 is TGTGCCTGGAGTGTGGATAGGACAGGGGGGACTTATTCACCCCTCCACTTT. Its protein product is CAWSVDRTGGTYSPLHF.

The sample holds one count of this clone. The genes are TRBV2 and TRBJ1-6, with 11 bases that match TRBD1. CDR3 length equals 18 residues. The germline CDR1 and CDR2 sequences are SNHLY and FYNNEI. V shed 6 bases and J 5 bases; nucleotides not matched to a gene: 12. The CDR3: CASSGRDRGAPNNSPLHF. CDR3 sequence (DNA): TGTGCCAGCAGCGGCCGGGACAGGGGGGCTCCTAATAATTCACCCCTCCACTTT. Supplemented by reference TRBV2 and TRBJ1-6, the full variable domain reads EPEVTQTPSHQVTQMGQEVILRCVPISNHLYFYWYRQILGQKVEFLVSFYNNEISEKSEIFDDQFSVERPDGSNFTLKIRSTKLEDSAMYFCASSGRDRGAPNNSPLHFGNGTRLTVT.

This chain links TRBV19 with TRBJ1-4; no firm D call. The V end was cut by 2 bases, the J end by 2 bases, with 9 bases between. The CDR3 is made up of 15 amino acids. From germline, CDR1 is LNHDA and CDR2 SQIVND (reference sequence). CDR3 sequence reads: CASSINVGTNEKLFF. CDR3 sequence (DNA): TGTGCCAGTAGTATAAACGTTGGGACTAATGAAAAACTGTTTTTT.

This sequence joins TRBV23-1 and TRBJ2-7; D may correspond to TRBD1 or TRBD2 (6 bases each). TRBV23-1 is an open reading frame whose function is uncertain. V lost 6 bases, J lost 2 bases, and 26 bases lay in between. The CDR3 is made up of 18 amino acids. CDR3 residues: CASSQERIGGDTAYEQYF. CDR3 coding DNA: TGCGCCAGCAGCCAAGAGAGGATAGGAGGGGACACAGCCTACGAGCAGTACTTC.

V gene TRBV5-1 combines with J gene TRBJ2-1; D unresolved. V lost 5 bases, J lost 4 bases, and 13 bases lay in between. Germline-derived CDR1 and CDR2 are SGHRS and YFSETQ. The CDR3 is made up of 14 amino acids. CDR3 amino acids: CASRFMASYNEQFF. CDR3 DNA sequence: TGCGCCAGCAGGTTTATGGCCTCGTACAATGAGCAGTTCTTC.

This chain links TRBV6-8 with TRBJ2-1; TRBD2 agrees at 7 bases. V was pared by 8 bases and J by 6 bases, with 7 bases of the junction left unmatched. CDR1 and CDR2 from the germline V gene are MNHGY and SAAAGT. The CDR3 has 13 residues. The CDR3 loop reads CASGLGNFNEQFF. The CDR3 DNA is TGTGCCAGCGGACTAGGTAATTTCAATGAGCAGTTCTTC.

This rearrangement joins TRBV6-7 to TRBJ2-7, with 9 bases aligning to TRBD2. TRBV6-7 is given ORF status, its function remaining uncertain. V lost 5 bases and J lost 5; bases outside the gene matches: 22. CDR3 length: 19 residues. In DNA, the CDR3 is TGTGCCAGCAGTCACGCGGGGGGGCAGAGGTGCGGGAGTCGGAACGAGCAGTACTTC. Translation gives CASSHAGGQRCGSRNEQYF.

The chain is built from TRBV28 and TRBJ1-3; no firm D call. Germline V lookup: CDR1 MDHEN, CDR2 SYDVKM. Trimming took off 2 bases at V and 2 bases at J, with 7 bases between the two ends. The CDR3 covers 14 residues. The CDR3 DNA reads TGTGCCAGCAGTTTAGATTGGGCTGGAAACACCATATATTTT. The encoded protein is CASSLDWAGNTIYF.

This sequence joins TRBV6-8 and TRBJ2-7; D is unclear. There are 14 residues in the CDR3. The V gene lost 5 bases and the J gene lost 0 bases, with 11 bases spanning the gap. From germline, CDR1 is MNHGY and CDR2 SAAAGT. CDR3 amino acids: CASSASRSSYEQYF. The CDR3 DNA is TGTGCCAGCAGTGCCTCACGAAGCTCCTACGAGCAGTACTTC.

The V and J genes are TRBV6-8 and TRBJ2-3; the D gene could be TRBD1 or TRBD2 (5 bases each). Trimming left V 5 bases short and J 2 bases short, with 14 bases between. CDR3 size: 15 residues. Germline V gene sequence: CDR1 MNHGY, CDR2 SAAAGT. The CDR3 region is CASSRSGTHTDTQYF. For the CDR3, the DNA is TGTGCCAGCAGTCGCTCCGGGACGCACACAGATACGCAGTATTTT.

The rearrangement links TRBV6-8 to TRBJ1-6; a possible D gene is TRBD1 (6 bases). The germline gives CDR1 MNHGY, CDR2 SAAAGT. This CDR3 is 19 amino acids long. V gave up 6 bases and J gave up 1 base, with 22 bases separating them. The CDR3, as DNA: TGTGCCAGCAGACCAGACAGGCCGCGTTCTAATTCCTATAATTCACCCCTCCACTTT. This codes for CASRPDRPRSNSYNSPLHF.

The V and J genes are TRBV19 and TRBJ1-2; 8 bases line up with TRBD1. Germline V gene lookup returns CDR1 LNHDA and CDR2 SQIVND (reference sequence). After removal of 5 bases from V and 4 bases from J, the junction contained 6 bases not matched to a gene. The CDR3 consists of 14 residues. CDR3 nucleotides: TGTGCCAGTAGTGTGACAGGGGAAGGCTATGGCTACACCTTC. Its translation: CASSVTGEGYGYTF.